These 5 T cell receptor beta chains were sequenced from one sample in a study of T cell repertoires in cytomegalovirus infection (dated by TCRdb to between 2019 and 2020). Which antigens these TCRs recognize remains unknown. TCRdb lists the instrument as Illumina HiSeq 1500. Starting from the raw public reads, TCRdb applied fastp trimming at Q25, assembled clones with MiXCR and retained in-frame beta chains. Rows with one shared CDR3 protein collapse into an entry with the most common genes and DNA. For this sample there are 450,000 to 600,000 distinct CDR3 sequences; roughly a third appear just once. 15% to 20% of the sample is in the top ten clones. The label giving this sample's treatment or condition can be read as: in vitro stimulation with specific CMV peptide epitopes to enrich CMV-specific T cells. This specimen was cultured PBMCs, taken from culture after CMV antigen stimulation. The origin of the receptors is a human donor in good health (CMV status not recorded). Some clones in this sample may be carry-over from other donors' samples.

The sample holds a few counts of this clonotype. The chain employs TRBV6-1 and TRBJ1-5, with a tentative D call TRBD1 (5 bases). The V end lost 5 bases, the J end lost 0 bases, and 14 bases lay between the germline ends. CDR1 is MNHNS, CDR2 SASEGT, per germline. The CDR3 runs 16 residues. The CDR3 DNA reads TGTGCCAGCAGTCCCGGGACGAGTTCTAGCAATCAGCCCCAGCATTTT. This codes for CASSPGTSSSNQPQHF.

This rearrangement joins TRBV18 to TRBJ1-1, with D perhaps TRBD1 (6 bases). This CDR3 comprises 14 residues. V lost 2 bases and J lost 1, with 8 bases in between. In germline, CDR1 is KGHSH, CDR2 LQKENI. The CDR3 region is CASSPSGQNTEAFF. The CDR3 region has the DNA TGTGCCAGCTCACCATCGGGACAGAACACTGAAGCTTTCTTT.

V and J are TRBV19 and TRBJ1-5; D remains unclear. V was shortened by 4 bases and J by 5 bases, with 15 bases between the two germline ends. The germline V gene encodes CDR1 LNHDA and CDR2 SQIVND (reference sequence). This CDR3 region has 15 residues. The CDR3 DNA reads TGTGCCAGTAGTAAAAATGATGCCGGCTATCAGCCCCAGCATTTT. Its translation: CASSKNDAGYQPQHF.

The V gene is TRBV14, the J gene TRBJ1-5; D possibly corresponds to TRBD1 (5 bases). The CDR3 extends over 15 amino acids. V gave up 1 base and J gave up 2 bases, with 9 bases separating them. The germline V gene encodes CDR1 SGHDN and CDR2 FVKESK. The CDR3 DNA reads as TGTGCCAGCAGCCAAGCCCAGGGTGGCAATCAGCCCCAGCATTTT. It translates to CASSQAQGGNQPQHF.

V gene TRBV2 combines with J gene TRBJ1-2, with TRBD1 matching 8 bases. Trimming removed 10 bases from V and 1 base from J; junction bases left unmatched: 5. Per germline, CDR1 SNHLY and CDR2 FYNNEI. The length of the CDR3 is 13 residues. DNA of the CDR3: TGTGCCACCCACGACAGGGGTAACTATGGCTACACCTTC. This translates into CATHDRGNYGYTF.